This TCR beta chain was identified in a study of blood T cell repertoires in COVID-19. Study information: The United States, Italy and Spain were the sources of the acute and convalescent COVID-19 samples. PBMCs, B-cell-depleted T cells, or T cells were the source of the cDNA or gDNA that made up the material.

Per the study methods: Amplification of reference gene primers was used by the study to estimate nucleated cell counts. Data came from immunoSEQ multiplex PCR; TCRdb stores just in-frame clones and leaves some out. V and J calls and clone size come straight from that table; D and trimming were deduced from the DNA. Of around 380,000 clones listed, 70% to 85% are singletons. Sequencing was performed on peripheral blood. This clonotype originated in a human donor with acute or convalescent COVID-19. The donor label of this sample is uncertain.

The CDR3 DNA sequence: TGTGCCAGCAGCTTACAACAGATCACAGATACGCAGTATTTT. Its translation: CASSLQQITDTQYF. The chain carries TRBV11-2 and TRBJ2-3; D remains ambiguous. The germline V and J ends were trimmed by 2 bases and 2 bases, with 8 bases remaining between them. The germline CDR1 and CDR2 sequences are SGHAT and FQNNGV. The CDR3 runs 14 residues.